The entry below describes one T cell receptor beta chain. Its antigen is not identified. CDR1 and CDR2 (germline): GTSNPN, SVGIG (reference sequence). The V end lost 0 bases, the J end lost 7 bases, and 10 bases lay between the germline ends. This CDR3 spans 13 amino acids. These data come from a study of T cell responses to AZD1222 COVID-19 vaccine. Broader study findings: A mostly white British donor set with more females was recruited, and clonal diversity was possibly underestimated. Spike-specific TCRs gained breadth and depth after people received two AZD1222 doses.

Clones were sequenced by immunoSEQ multiplex PCR, and TCRdb holds only the in-frame ones, with some missing. The data show roughly 150,000 clones, about 90% seen once. This clonotype was sampled from an adult who received the AZD1222 COVID-19 vaccine. This chain links TRBV30 with TRBJ2-1, with D unresolved. This specimen was peripheral blood, taken 28 days after the second AZD1222 dose. Here the CDR3 reads CAWSVAPVNEQFF. Written as DNA, the CDR3 is TGTGCCTGGAGTGTAGCCCCTGTGAATGAGCAGTTCTTC. The entire variable domain, with the rest obtained from reference TRBV30 and TRBJ2-1, is as follows: SQTIHQWPATLVQPVGSPLSLECTVEGTSNPNLYWYRQAAGRGLQLLFYSVGIGQISSEVPQNLSASRPQDRQFILSSKKLLLSDSGFYLCAWSVAPVNEQFFGPGTRLTVL.